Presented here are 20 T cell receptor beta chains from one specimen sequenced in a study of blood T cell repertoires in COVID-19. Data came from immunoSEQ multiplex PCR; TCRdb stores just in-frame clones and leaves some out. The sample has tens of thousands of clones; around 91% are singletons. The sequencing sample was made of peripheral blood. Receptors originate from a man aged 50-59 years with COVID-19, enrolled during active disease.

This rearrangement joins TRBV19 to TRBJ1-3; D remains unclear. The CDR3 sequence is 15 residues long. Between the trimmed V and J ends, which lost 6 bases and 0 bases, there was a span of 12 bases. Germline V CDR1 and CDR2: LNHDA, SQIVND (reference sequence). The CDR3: CASRPLGTSGNTIYF. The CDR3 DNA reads TGTGCCAGTAGACCCCTGGGCACCTCTGGAAACACCATATATTTT.

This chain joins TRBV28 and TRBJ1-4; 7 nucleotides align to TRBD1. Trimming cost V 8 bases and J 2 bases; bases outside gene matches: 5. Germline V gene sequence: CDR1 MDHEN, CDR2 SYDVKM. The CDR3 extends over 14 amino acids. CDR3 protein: CASGRTGTNEKLFF. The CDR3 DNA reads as TGTGCCAGCGGACGGACAGGCACTAATGAAAAACTGTTTTTT.

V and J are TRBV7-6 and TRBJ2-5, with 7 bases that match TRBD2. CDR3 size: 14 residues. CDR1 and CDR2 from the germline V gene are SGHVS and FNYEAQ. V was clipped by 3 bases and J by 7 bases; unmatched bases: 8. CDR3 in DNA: TGTGCCAGCAGCTTCGGGACGGGAGGTTGGACCCAGTACTTC. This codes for CASSFGTGGWTQYF.

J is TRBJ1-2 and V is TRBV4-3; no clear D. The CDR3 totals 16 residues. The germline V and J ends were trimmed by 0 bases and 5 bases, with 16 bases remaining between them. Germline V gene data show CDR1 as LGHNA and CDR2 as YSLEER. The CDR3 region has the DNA TGCGCCAGCAGCCAAGATTCCAATAATCGTCAGTATGGCTACACCTTC. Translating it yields CASSQDSNNRQYGYTF.

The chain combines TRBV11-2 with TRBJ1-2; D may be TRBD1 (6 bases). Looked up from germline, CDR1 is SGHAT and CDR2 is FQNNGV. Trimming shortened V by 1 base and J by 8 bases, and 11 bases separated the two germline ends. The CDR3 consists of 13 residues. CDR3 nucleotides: TGTGCCAGCAGCTTAGGGACAGTCAGCGGCTACACCTTC. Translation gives CASSLGTVSGYTF. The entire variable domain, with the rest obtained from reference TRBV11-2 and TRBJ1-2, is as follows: EAGVAQSPRYKIIEKRQSVAFWCNPISGHATLYWYQQILGQGPKLLIQFQNNGVVDDSQLPKDRFSAERLKGVDSTLKIQPAKLEDSAVYLCASSLGTVSGYTFGSGTRLTVV.

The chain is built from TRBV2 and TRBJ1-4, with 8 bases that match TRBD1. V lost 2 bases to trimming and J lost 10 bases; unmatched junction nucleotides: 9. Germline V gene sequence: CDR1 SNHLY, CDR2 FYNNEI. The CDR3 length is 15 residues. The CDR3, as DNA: TGTGCCAGCAGTGAATCCGGGACAGGTCTTGGAAAACTGTTTTTT. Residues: CASSESGTGLGKLFF.

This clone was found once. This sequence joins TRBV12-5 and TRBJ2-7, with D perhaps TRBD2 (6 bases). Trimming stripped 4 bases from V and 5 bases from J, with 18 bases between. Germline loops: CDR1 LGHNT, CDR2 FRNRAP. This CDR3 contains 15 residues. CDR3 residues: CASGSRLDGFHEQYF. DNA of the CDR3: TGTGCTAGTGGTTCCCGACTAGACGGTTTCCACGAGCAGTACTTC.

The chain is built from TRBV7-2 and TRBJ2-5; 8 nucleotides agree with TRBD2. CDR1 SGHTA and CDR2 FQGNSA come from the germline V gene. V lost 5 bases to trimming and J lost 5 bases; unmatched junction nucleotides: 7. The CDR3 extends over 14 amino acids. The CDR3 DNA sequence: TGTGCCAGCAGCCGTCCGGGGGGGTGGGAGACCCAGTACTTC. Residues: CASSRPGGWETQYF.

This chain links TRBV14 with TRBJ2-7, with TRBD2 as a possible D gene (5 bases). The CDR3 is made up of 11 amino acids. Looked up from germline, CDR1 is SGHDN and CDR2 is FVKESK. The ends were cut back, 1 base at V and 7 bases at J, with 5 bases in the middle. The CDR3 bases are TGTGCCAGCAGCCAAGGAGGGGAGCAGTACTTC. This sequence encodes CASSQGGEQYF.

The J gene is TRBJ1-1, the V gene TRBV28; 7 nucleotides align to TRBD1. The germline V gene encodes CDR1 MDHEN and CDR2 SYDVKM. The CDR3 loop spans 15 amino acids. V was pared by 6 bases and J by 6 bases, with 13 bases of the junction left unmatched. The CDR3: CASSAETGEWAEAFF. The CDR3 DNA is TGTGCCAGCAGCGCGGAAACAGGGGAATGGGCTGAAGCTTTCTTT. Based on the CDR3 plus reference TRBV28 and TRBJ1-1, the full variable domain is DVKVTQSSRYLVKRTGEKVFLECVQDMDHENMFWYRQDPGLGLRLIYFSYDVKMKEKGDIPEGYSVSREKKERFSLILESASTNQTSMYLCASSAETGEWAEAFFGQGTRLTVV.

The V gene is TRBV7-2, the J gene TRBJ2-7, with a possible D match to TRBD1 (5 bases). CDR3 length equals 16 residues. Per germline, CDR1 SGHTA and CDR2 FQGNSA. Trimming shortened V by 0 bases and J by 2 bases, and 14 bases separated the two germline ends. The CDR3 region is CASSLAARAGTYEQYF. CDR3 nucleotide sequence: TGTGCCAGCAGCTTAGCGGCCAGGGCAGGGACCTACGAGCAGTACTTC. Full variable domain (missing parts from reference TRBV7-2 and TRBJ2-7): GAGVSQSPSNKVTEKGKDVELRCDPISGHTALYWYRQSLGQGLEFLIYFQGNSAPDKSGLPSDRFSAERTGGSVSTLTIQRTQQEDSAVYLCASSLAARAGTYEQYFGPGTRLTVT.

This CDR3 is CATRPGEEDTGELFF. CDR3 bases: TGTGCCACGAGGCCGGGAGAAGAAGACACCGGGGAGCTGTTTTTT. The J gene is TRBJ2-2, the V gene TRBV2, with D possibly being TRBD2 (6 bases). V gave up 10 bases and J gave up 3 bases, with 18 bases separating them. CDR1 and CDR2 (germline): SNHLY, FYNNEI. The CDR3 has 15 residues.

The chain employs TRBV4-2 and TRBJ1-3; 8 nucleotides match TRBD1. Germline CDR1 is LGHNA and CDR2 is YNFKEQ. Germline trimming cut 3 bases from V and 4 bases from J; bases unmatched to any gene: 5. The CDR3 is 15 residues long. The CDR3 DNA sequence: TGTGCCAGCAGCCAGGGACAGGAGTTCGGAAACACCATATATTTT. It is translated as CASSQGQEFGNTIYF.

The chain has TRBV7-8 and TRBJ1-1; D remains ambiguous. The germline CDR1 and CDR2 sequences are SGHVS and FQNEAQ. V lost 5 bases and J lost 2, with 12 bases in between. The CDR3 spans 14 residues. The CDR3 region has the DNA TGTGCCAGCAGCCTCGACACGGGAAACACTGAAGCTTTCTTT. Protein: CASSLDTGNTEAFF.

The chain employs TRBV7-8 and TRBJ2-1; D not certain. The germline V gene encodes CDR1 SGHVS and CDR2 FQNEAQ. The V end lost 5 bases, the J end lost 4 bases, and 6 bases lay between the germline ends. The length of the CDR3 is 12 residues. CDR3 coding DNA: TGTGCCAGCAGCCCCCAGTACAATGAGCAGTTCTTC. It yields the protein CASSPQYNEQFF.

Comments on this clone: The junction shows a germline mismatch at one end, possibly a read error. CDR3 nucleotides: TGTGCCAGCAGCCCCGGGACAGGGGGTTATACTTCACCCCTCCACTTT. Residues: CASSPGTGGYTSPLHF. The chain combines TRBV2 with TRBJ1-6; 11 nucleotides line up with TRBD1. The germline V gene has CDR1 SNHLY and CDR2 FYNNEI. This CDR3 comprises 16 residues.

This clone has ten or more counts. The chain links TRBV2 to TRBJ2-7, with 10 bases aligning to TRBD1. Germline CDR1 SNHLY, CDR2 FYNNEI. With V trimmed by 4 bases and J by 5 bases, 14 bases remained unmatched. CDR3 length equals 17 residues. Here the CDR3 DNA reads TGTGCCAGCAGTGGAGTGGGACAGGGGTATCGAGAGGACGAGCAGTACTTC. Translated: CASSGVGQGYREDEQYF.

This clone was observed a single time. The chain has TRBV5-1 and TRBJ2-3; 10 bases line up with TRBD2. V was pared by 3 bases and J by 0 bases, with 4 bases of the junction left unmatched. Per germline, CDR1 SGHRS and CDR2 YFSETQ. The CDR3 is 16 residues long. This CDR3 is CASSSGTSASTDTQYF. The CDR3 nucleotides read TGCGCCAGCAGCTCAGGGACTAGCGCAAGCACAGATACGCAGTATTTT.

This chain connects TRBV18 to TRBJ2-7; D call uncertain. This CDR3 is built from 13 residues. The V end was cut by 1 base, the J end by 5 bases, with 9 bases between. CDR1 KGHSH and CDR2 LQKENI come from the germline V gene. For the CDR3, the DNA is TGTGCCAGCTCACCACTGAATAGCCACGAGCAGTACTTC. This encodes CASSPLNSHEQYF.

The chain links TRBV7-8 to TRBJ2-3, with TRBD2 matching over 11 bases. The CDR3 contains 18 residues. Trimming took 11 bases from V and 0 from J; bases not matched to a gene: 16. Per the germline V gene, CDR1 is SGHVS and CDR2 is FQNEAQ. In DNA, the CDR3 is TGTGCCCGGAGTAGCCTAGCGGGAGGCCCCACTAGCACAGATACGCAGTATTTT. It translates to CARSSLAGGPTSTDTQYF.